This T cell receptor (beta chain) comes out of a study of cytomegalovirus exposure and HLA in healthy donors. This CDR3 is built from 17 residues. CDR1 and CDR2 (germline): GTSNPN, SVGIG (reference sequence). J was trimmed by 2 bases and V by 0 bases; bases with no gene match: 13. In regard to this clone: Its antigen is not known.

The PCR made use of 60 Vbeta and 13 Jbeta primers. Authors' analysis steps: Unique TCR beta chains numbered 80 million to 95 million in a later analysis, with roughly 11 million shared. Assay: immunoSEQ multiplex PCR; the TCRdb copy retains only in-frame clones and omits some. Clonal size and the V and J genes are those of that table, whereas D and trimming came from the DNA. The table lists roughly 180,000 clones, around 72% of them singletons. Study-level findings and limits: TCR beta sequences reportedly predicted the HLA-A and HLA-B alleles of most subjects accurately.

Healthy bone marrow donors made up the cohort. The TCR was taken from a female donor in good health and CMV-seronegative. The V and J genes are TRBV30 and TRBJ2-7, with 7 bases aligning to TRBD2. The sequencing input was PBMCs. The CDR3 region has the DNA TGTGCCTGGAGTGTACCCTCCGTTGGGGCGGGAGCCTACGAGCAGTACTTC. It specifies CAWSVPSVGAGAYEQYF.